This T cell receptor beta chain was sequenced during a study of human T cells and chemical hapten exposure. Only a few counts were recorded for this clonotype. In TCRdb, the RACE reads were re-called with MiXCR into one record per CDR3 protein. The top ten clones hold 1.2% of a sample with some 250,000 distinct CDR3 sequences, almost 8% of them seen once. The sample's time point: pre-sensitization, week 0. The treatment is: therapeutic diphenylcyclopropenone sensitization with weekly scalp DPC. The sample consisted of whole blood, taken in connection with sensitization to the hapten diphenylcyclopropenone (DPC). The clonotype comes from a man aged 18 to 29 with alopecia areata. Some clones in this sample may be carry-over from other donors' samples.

CDR3 nucleotides: TGTGCCAGCAGCTTGGTCAGGGTTCCGGACATTCAGTACTTC. Translating it yields CASSLVRVPDIQYF. The rearrangement uses TRBV5-4 and TRBJ2-4; D is perhaps TRBD1 (5 bases). The germline V and J ends were trimmed by 0 bases and 8 bases, with 12 bases remaining between them. CDR3 length equals 14 residues. Germline CDR1 reads SGHNT; CDR2 reads YYREEE (reference sequence).